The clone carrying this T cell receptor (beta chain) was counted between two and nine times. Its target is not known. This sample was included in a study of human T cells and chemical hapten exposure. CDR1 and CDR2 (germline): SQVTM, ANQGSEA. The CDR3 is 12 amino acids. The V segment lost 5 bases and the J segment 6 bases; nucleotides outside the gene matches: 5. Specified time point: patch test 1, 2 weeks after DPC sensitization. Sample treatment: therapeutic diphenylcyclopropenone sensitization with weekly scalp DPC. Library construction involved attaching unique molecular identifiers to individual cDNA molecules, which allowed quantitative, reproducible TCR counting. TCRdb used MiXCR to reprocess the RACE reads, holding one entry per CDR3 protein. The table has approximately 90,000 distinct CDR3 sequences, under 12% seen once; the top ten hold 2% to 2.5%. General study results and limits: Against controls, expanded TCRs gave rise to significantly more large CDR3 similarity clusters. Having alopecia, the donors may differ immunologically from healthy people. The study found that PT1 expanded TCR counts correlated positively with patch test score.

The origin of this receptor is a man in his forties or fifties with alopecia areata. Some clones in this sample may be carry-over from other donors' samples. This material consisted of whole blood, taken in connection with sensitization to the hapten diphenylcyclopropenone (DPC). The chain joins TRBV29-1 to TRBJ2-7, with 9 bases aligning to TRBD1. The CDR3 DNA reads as TGCAGCGTTTCGGGACAGGGCGGCGAGCAGTACGTC. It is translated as CSVSGQGGEQYV.